Shown below are 16 T cell receptor beta chains from a single sample sequenced in a study of T cell repertoires in ileal Crohn's disease. Assay used: immunoSEQ multiplex PCR; TCRdb lists only in-frame clones, some missing. There are about 7,400 clones in the sample; roughly 79% occur only once, and around 5.3% lies in the top ten. Sequencing was carried out using ileal tissue. Receptors were obtained from an adult with Crohn's disease.

This chain joins TRBV9 and TRBJ1-2, with D maybe TRBD1 (5 bases). The CDR3 loop spans 16 amino acids. Per germline, CDR1 SGDLS and CDR2 YYNGEE. The germline V and J ends were trimmed by 0 bases and 1 base, with 13 bases remaining between them. This chain's CDR3 is CASSVDPLDSNYGYTF. The CDR3 DNA reads as TGTGCCAGCAGCGTAGATCCCCTAGACAGTAACTATGGCTACACCTTC. The full variable domain, completed using reference TRBV9 and TRBJ1-2, is DSGVTQTPKHLITATGQRVTLRCSPRSGDLSVYWYQQSLDQGLQFLIQYYNGEERAKGNILERFSAQQFPDLHSELNLSSLELGDSALYFCASSVDPLDSNYGYTFGSGTRLTVV.

This clone has only a few counts. The V call is TRBV5-1, the J call TRBJ1-6, with D possibly being TRBD1 (5 bases). The V gene's germline CDR1 is SGHRS and CDR2 YFSETQ. This CDR3 is 13 amino acids long. V was shortened by 6 bases and J by 8 bases, with 12 bases between the two germline ends. This CDR3 is CASTTGEDSPLHF. CDR3 DNA sequence: TGCGCCAGCACCACGGGGGAGGATTCACCCCTCCACTTT.

The CDR3 DNA is TGTGCCTGGAGCGCCGGACTAGCTCCCTACGAGCAGTACTTC. This codes for CAWSAGLAPYEQYF. The V call is TRBV30, the J call TRBJ2-7; TRBD2 aligns across 8 bases. Germline-derived CDR1 and CDR2 are GTSNPN and SVGIG (reference sequence). After removal of 3 bases from V and 2 bases from J, the junction contained 6 bases not matched to a gene. CDR3 length equals 14 residues.

The chain couples TRBV27 to TRBJ1-1; TRBD1 matches at 7 bases. Trimming removed 4 bases from V and 4 bases from J; junction bases left unmatched: 6. The CDR3 has 14 residues. From germline, CDR1 is MNHEY and CDR2 SMNVEV (reference sequence). CDR3 in DNA: TGTGCCAGCAGTTCAGGGGGAACGGGCACTGAAGCTTTCTTT. It yields the protein CASSSGGTGTEAFF.

This sequence joins TRBV13 and TRBJ2-7, with 13 bases identical to TRBD2. After removal of 0 bases from V and 5 bases from J, the junction contained 4 bases not matched to a gene. Germline CDR1 is PRHDT and CDR2 is FYEKMQ (reference sequence). The CDR3 runs 16 residues. Written as DNA, the CDR3 is TGTGCCAGCAGCTTAGGCCTGGGACTAGCGGGAAACGAGCAGTACTTC. It translates to CASSLGLGLAGNEQYF.

V gene TRBV5-1 combines with J gene TRBJ2-7, with 9 bases matching TRBD1. The J segment lost 6 bases and the V segment lost 4 bases, leaving 5 bases of the junction unmatched. CDR1 is SGHRS, CDR2 YFSETQ, per germline. The CDR3 contains 13 residues. The CDR3 here is CASSPGQGTEQYF. In DNA form, the CDR3 reads TGCGCCAGCAGCCCGGGACAGGGAACCGAGCAGTACTTC.

The chain couples TRBV5-4 to TRBJ1-1, with 8 bases fitting TRBD1. There are 15 residues in the CDR3. Trimming cost V 3 bases and J 4 bases; bases outside gene matches: 8. Per germline, CDR1 SGHNT and CDR2 YYREEE (reference sequence). CDR3 loop: CASSSGGTGGTEAFF. As DNA, the CDR3 is TGTGCCAGCAGCTCCGGGGGAACAGGGGGCACTGAAGCTTTCTTT.

The chain employs TRBV7-8 and TRBJ1-1; no clear D. The CDR3 is 15 residues long. With 5 bases removed from V and 5 bases from J, the gap between germline ends came to 18 bases. Germline V CDR1 and CDR2: SGHVS, FQNEAQ. As DNA, the CDR3 is TGTGCCAGCAGCCAACGCGGGGAATGGTGGACTGAAGCTTTCTTT. The encoded protein is CASSQRGEWWTEAFF.

This clone was found a few times. This sequence joins TRBV19 and TRBJ1-1; tentatively, D is TRBD1 (5 bases). The CDR3 consists of 14 residues. Germline CDR1 LNHDA, CDR2 SQIVND (reference sequence). Trimming removed 6 bases from V and 11 bases from J, with 22 bases in between. The CDR3 nucleotides read TGTGCCAGTAGAGAAGTCACAGGCACTAACGGGGCTTTCTTT. Translated: CASREVTGTNGAFF.

The chain carries TRBV5-1 and TRBJ1-4; 7 bases map to TRBD1. CDR1 is SGHRS and CDR2 is YFSETQ in the germline V gene. V was clipped by 4 bases and J by 1 base; unmatched bases: 7. The CDR3 loop spans 16 amino acids. The CDR3 DNA sequence: TGCGCCAGCAGCACGGCCCAGGGGGTAACTAATGAAAAACTGTTTTTT. Protein product: CASSTAQGVTNEKLFF.

This clone came up a few times. The chain carries TRBV5-1 and TRBJ2-7; D is possibly TRBD1 (5 bases). The germline V gene has CDR1 SGHRS and CDR2 YFSETQ. V was clipped by 4 bases and J by 1 base, with 9 bases between them. The CDR3 sequence is 13 residues long. Here the CDR3 DNA reads TGCGCCAGCAGCCAGACAGAATCCTACGAGCAGTACTTC. The encoded protein is CASSQTESYEQYF.

About this clone: Other DNA sequences in the sample encode the same CDR3. The V and J genes are TRBV18 and TRBJ1-1, with D possibly being TRBD1 (6 bases). Between the trimmed V and J ends, which lost 3 bases and 1 base, there was a span of 9 bases. This CDR3 comprises 14 residues. Per germline, CDR1 KGHSH and CDR2 LQKENI. DNA for the CDR3: TGTGCCAGCTCACCGAGGACAGAGAACACTGAAGCTTTCTTT. The encoded protein is CASSPRTENTEAFF.

The rearrangement joins TRBV2 to TRBJ1-3; D gene uncertain. Germline V gives CDR1 SNHLY, CDR2 FYNNEI. V lost 6 bases to trimming and J lost 0 bases, with 15 bases between them. The CDR3 runs to 16 residues. CDR3 sequence (DNA): TGTGCCAGCAGAGCGGAGAAGGCCAGCTCTGGAAACACCATATATTTT. It translates to CASRAEKASSGNTIYF.

This clone was seen once. The chain links TRBV29-1 to TRBJ2-5; maybe TRBD1 (6 bases). Germline V gene data show CDR1 as SQVTM and CDR2 as ANQGSEA. CDR3 size: 13 residues. Between the trimmed V and J ends, which lost 1 base and 3 bases, there was a span of 9 bases. The CDR3: CSVEGQGKETQYF. CDR3 nucleotides: TGCAGCGTTGAAGGGCAGGGGAAAGAGACCCAGTACTTC.

This chain links TRBV5-1 with TRBJ1-1; 10 nucleotides agree with TRBD1. Trimming cost V 4 bases and J 7 bases; bases outside gene matches: 10. The CDR3 is 15 residues long. Germline values: CDR1 SGHRS, CDR2 YFSETQ. The CDR3 sequence: CASSHPGQGTVEAFF. In DNA, the CDR3 is TGCGCCAGCAGCCATCCGGGACAGGGGACAGTTGAAGCTTTCTTT.

This clone was observed a few times. The gene calls are TRBV30 and TRBJ1-4; no clear D gene. Per germline, CDR1 GTSNPN and CDR2 SVGIG (reference sequence). There are 10 residues in the CDR3. V dropped 2 bases and J dropped 7 bases, with 2 bases sitting between them. CDR3 sequence (DNA): TGTGCCTGGAGTCGTGAAAAACTGTTTTTT. This codes for CAWSREKLFF.